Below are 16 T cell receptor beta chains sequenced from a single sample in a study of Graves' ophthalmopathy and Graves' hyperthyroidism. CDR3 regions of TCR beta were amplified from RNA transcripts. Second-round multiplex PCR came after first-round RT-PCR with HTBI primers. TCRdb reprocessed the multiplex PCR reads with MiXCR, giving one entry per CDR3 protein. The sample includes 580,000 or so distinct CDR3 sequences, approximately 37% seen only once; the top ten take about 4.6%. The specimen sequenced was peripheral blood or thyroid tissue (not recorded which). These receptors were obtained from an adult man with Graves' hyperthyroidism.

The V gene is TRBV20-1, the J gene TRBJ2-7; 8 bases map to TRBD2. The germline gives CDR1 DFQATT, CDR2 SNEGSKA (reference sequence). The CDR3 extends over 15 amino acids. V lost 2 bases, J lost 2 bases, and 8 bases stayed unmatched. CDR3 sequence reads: CSARITGGPPYEQYF. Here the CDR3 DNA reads TGCAGTGCTAGAATAACGGGAGGGCCCCCCTACGAGCAGTACTTC.

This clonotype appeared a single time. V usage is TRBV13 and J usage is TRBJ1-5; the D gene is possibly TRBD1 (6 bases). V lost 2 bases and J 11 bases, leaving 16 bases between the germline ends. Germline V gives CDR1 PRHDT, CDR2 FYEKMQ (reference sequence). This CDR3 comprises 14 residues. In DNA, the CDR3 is TGTGCCAGCAGCTTAACCGCAGGGGAAGAGACCCAGCATTTT. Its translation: CASSLTAGEETQHF.

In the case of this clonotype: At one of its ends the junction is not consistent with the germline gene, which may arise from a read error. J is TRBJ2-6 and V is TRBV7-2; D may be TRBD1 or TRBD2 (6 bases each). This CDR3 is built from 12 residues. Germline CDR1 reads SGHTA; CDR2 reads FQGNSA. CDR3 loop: CASSLGGLPEAF. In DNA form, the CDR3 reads TGTGCCAGCAGCTTGGGGGGCTTACCTGAAGCTTTC. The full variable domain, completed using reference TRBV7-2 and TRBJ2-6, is GAGVSQSPSNKVTEKGKDVELRCDPISGHTALYWYRQSLGQGLEFLIYFQGNSAPDKSGLPSDRFSAERTGGSVSTLTIQRTQQEDSAVYLCASSLGGLPEAFGAGSRLTVL.

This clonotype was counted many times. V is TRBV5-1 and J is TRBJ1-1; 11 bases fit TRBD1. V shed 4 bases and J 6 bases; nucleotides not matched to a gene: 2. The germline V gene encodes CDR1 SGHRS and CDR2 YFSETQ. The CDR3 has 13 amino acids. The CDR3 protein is CASSKGQGAEAFF. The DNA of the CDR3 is TGCGCCAGCAGCAAGGGACAGGGGGCTGAAGCTTTCTTT.

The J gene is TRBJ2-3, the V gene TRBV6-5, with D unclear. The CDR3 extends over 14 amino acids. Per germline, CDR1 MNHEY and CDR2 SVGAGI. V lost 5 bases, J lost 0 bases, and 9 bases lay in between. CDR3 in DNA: TGTGCCAGCAGTGGAGAACGGAGCACAGATACGCAGTATTTT. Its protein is CASSGERSTDTQYF.

This CDR3 is CASSLTGAATEAFF. The CDR3 DNA reads as TGTGCCAGCAGCTTAACGGGCGCGGCCACTGAAGCTTTCTTT. The J gene is TRBJ1-1, the V gene TRBV7-2; D is unclear. From germline, CDR1 is SGHTA and CDR2 FQGNSA. Between the trimmed V and J ends, which lost 2 bases and 4 bases, there was a span of 11 bases. CDR3 length equals 14 residues.

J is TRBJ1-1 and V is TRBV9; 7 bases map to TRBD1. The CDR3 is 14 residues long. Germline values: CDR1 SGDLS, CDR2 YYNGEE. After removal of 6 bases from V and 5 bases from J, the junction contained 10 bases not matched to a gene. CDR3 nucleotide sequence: TGTGCCAGCACCCCAGGGGGGGGCTCGACTGAAGCTTTCTTT. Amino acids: CASTPGGGSTEAFF.

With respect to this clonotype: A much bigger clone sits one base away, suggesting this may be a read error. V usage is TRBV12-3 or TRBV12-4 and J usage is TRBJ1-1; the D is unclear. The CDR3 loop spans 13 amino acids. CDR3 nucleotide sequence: TGTGCCAGCAGTCCTGTGGACGGTACTGACGCTTTCTTT. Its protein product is CASSPVDGTDAFF.

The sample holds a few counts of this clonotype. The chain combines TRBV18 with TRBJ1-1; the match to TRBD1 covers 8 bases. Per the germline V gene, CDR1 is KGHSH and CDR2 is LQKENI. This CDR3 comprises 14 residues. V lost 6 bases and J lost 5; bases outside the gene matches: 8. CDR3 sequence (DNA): TGTGCCAGCTCCCTCAGGGGGCGGAAAACTGAAGCTTTCTTT. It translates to CASSLRGRKTEAFF. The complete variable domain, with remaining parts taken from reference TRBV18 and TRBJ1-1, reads NAGVMQNPRHLVRRRGQEARLRCSPMKGHSHVYWYRQLPEEGLKFMVYLQKENIIDESGMPKERFSAEFPKEGPSILRIQQVVRGDSAAYFCASSLRGRKTEAFFGQGTRLTVV.

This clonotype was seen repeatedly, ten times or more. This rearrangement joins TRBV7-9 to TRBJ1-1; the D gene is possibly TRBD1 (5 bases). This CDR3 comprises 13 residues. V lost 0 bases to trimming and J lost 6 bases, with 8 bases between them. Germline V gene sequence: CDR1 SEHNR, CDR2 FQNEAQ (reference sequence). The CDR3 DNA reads TGTGCCAGCAGCTTAGCGGGGCGAGCTGAAGCTTTCTTT. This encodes CASSLAGRAEAFF.

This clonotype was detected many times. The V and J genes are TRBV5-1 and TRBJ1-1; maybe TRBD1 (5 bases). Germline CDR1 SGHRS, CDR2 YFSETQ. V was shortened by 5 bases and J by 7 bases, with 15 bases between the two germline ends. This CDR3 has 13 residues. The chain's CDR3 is CASRGGDGLEAFF. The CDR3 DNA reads TGCGCCAGCAGGGGGGGTGACGGGCTTGAAGCTTTCTTT.

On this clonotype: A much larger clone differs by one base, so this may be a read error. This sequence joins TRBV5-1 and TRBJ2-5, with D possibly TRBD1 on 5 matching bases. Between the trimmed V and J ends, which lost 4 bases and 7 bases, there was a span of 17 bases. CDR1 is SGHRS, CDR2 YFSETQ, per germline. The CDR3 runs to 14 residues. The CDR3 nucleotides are TGCGCCAGCAGCCTTTCAGGGAATCGAGGGACCCAGTACTTC. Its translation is CASSLSGNRGTQYF. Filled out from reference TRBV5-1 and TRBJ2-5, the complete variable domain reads KAGVTQTPRYLIKTRGQQVTLSCSPISGHRSVSWYQQTPGQGLQFLFEYFSETQRNKGNFPGRFSGRQFSNSRSEMNVSTLELGDSALYLCASSLSGNRGTQYFGPGTRLLVL.

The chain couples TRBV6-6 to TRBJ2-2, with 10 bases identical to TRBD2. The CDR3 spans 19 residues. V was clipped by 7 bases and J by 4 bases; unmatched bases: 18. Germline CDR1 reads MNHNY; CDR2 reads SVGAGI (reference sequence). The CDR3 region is CASTSRERGGSESTGELFF. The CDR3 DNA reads TGTGCCAGCACCTCCCGTGAGCGGGGGGGCAGCGAGTCCACCGGGGAGCTGTTTTTT.

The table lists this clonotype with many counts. DNA for the CDR3: TGTGCCAGCAGCTTAAGATGGTCGGGGGGTTCTGGGGCCAACGTCCTGACTTTC. It is translated as CASSLRWSGGSGANVLTF. The rearrangement joins TRBV7-8 to TRBJ2-6; 7 bases agree with TRBD2. Germline V CDR1 and CDR2: SGHVS, FQNEAQ. The J segment lost 1 base and the V segment lost 2 bases, leaving 8 bases of the junction unmatched. This CDR3 is built from 18 residues. Looking up the rest from reference TRBV7-8 and TRBJ2-6 gives the full variable domain: GAGVSQSPRYKVAKRGQDVALRCDPISGHVSLFWYQQALGQGPEFLTYFQNEAQLDKSGLPSDRFFAERPEGSVSTLKIQRTQQEDSAVYLCASSLRWSGGSGANVLTFGAGSRLTVL.

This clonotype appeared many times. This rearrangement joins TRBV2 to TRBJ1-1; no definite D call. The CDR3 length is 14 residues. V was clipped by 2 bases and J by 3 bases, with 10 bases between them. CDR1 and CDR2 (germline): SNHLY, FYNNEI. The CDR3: CASSESLWDTEAFF. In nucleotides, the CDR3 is TGTGCCAGCAGTGAATCCTTATGGGACACTGAAGCTTTCTTT.

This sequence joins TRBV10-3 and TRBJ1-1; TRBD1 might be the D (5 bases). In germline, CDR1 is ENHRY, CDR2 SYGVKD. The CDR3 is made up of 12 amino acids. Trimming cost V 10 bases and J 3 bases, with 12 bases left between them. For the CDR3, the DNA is TGTGCCACCCGGCAGGGCCACACTGAAGCTTTCTTT. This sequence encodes CATRQGHTEAFF.